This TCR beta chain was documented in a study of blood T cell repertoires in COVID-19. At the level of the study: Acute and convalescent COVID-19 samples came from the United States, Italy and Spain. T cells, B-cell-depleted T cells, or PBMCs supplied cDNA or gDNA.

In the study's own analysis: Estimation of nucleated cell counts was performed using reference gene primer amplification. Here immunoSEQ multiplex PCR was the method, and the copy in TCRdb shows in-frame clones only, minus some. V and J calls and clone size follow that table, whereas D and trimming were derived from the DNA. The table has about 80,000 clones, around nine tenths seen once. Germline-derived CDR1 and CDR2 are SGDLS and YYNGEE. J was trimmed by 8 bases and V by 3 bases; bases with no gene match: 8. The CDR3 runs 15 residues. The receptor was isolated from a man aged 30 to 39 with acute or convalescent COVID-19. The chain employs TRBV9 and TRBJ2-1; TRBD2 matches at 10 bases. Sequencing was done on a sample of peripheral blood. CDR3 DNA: TGTGCCAGCAGCGCCGGGACTAGCGTATTGGATGAGCAGTTCTTC. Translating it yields CASSAGTSVLDEQFF.